This T cell receptor beta chain was profiled in a study of regulatory T cells in long-lasting Graves disease. Regarding the study as a whole: Those with persistent disease had in common more public clonotypes (about 2,700) than new patients (approximately 920). Possibly, accuracy suffered from the small sample size. Segments TRBV28, TRBJ1-2 and TRBJ2-5 showed preferential usage in persistent disease.

For TCR beta, libraries came from iRepertoire HTBI primers and Arm-PCR of CDR3 regions. TCRdb ran MiXCR on the multiplex PCR reads and lists one entry per CDR3 protein. The sample consists of roughly 300,000 distinct CDR3 sequences, 15% to 20% of them appearing once. With 5 bases clipped from V and 6 bases from J, the junction kept 7 bases outside the gene matches. Per the germline V gene, CDR1 is MNHNS and CDR2 is SASEGT. This CDR3 comprises 16 residues. On this clonotype: Its specificity is not known.

The time point: persistent/refractory GD, antithyroid drugs over 5 years with positive TRAb. Researchers made the TCR library from RNA that was extracted from PBMCs. It was American Thyroid Association guidelines that determined Graves' disease diagnosis. This TCR derives from a female donor with Graves disease. Source: peripheral blood mononuclear cells (PBMCs), taken when the disease was refractory, from a patient treated with antithyroid drugs. This chain links TRBV6-1 with TRBJ2-2, with TRBD2 matching over 12 bases. DNA for the CDR3: TGTGCCAGCAGTCTTCGACTAGCGGGAGAGGCCGGGGAGCTGTTTTTT. Protein product: CASSLRLAGEAGELFF.